The T cell receptor (beta chain) described here comes from a study of blood T cell repertoires in COVID-19. As handled by the study authors: Reference gene primer amplification in the assay estimated nucleated cell counts. Assay: immunoSEQ multiplex PCR; the TCRdb copy retains only in-frame clones and omits some. V and J calls plus clone size are reproduced from that table; the DNA served to infer D and trimming. The sample has 200,000 to 250,000 clones, about four fifths seen once. This TCR derives from a man aged 25-45 years who had recovered from COVID-19. Sequenced input: peripheral blood.

For the CDR3, the DNA is TGTGCCAGCAGCCAAGACATCAATCAGCCCCAGCATTTT. Amino acid sequence: CASSQDINQPQHF. The rearrangement links TRBV3-1 (or the pseudogene TRBV3-2) to TRBJ1-5; D is ambiguous. The CDR3 is made up of 13 amino acids. Germline V gives CDR1 LGHDT, CDR2 YNNKEL (reference sequence). Trimming removed 0 bases from V and 3 bases from J, with 3 bases in between.